This paragraph covers one T cell receptor beta chain sequence. What it binds is unknown. This sample is drawn from a study of cytomegalovirus exposure and HLA in healthy donors. Across the whole study: The roughly 120 validation repertoires matched the roughly 650 first-cohort repertoires in platform, a later analysis reported.

Generated by immunoSEQ multiplex PCR, the TCRdb table keeps only in-frame clones and is missing some. The sample includes 150,000 to 200,000 clones, over 80% seen only once; the top ten take about 2.3%. Whole-study findings and limits: CMV antigen specificity was confirmed in vitro for three CMV-associated chains. Most TCR sequences were uncommon, yet certain public TCRs appeared in many donors. It was reported that the classifier diagnosed cytomegalovirus status with high specificity and sensitivity in both the original and validation cohorts.

The receptor's source is a man younger than 40 in good health and CMV-seropositive. The sample taken for sequencing was PBMCs.

This chain's CDR3 is CASTARGVEGDTQYF. CDR3 nucleotide sequence: TGTGCCAGCACCGCGCGGGGGGTCGAAGGGGATACGCAGTATTTT. The V gene is TRBV9, the J gene TRBJ2-3; 8 positions agree with TRBD2. Germline V gene sequence: CDR1 SGDLS, CDR2 YYNGEE. The CDR3 loop spans 15 amino acids. V was clipped by 6 bases and J by 6 bases; unmatched bases: 12. Variable domain in full (rest from reference TRBV9 and TRBJ2-3): DSGVTQTPKHLITATGQRVTLRCSPRSGDLSVYWYQQSLDQGLQFLIQYYNGEERAKGNILERFSAQQFPDLHSELNLSSLELGDSALYFCASTARGVEGDTQYFGPGTRLTVL.